The 5 T cell receptor beta chains below all came from one sample that was sequenced in a study of beta chain features in type 1 diabetes (dated 2018 in TCRdb). The library was obtained by the immunoSEQ multiplex PCR assay. The entire amount of isolated RNA was reverse transcribed using the High Capacity cDNA Reverse Transcription Kit, so the sequenced TCRB transcripts were expressed ones. TCRdb's version of the immuneACCESS table is confined to in-frame rearrangements and falls short of the full clone set. An unresolved V gene accounts for under half of the shortfall where checked; the remainder is of unknown origin. For this sample there are 640,000 or so clones; about an eighth appear just once. Jointly, the top ten make up 0.02% to 0.025% of the sample. What the work shows at the level of the full study, not this receptor alone: In all four CD4+ subsets, TCRB CDR3 length was moderately but significantly shorter in type 1 diabetes patients.

Antigens of these TCRs are unknown. Sequencing was carried out using naive CD4+ T cells from blood. Read against the paper, the sample's cell subset or site label means: true naive CD4+ T cells. The receptors come from a man in his late teens or twenties with type 1 diabetes.

The V and J genes are TRBV9 and TRBJ2-3, with a weak D call TRBD1 (5 bases). V was trimmed by 1 base and J by 6 bases, leaving 15 bases between them. CDR1 is SGDLS and CDR2 is YYNGEE in the germline V gene. This CDR3 region has 15 residues. This CDR3 is CASSVRWGQSDTQYF. CDR3 in DNA: TGTGCCAGCAGCGTAAGGTGGGGCCAATCGGATACGCAGTATTTT.

This clone turned up a few times. This chain uses TRBV18 with TRBJ1-1, with D possibly TRBD1 on 5 matching bases. The CDR3 length is 15 residues. Germline-derived CDR1 and CDR2 are KGHSH and LQKENI. V was cut by 4 bases and J by 1 base, with 13 bases left in between. The CDR3 loop reads CASSRGPGGNTEAFF. The DNA of the CDR3 is TGTGCCAGCTCACGCGGACCCGGGGGGAACACTGAAGCTTTCTTT.

The chain joins TRBV11-3 to TRBJ2-7; possibly TRBD1 or TRBD2 for D (5 bases each). V was clipped by 5 bases and J by 7 bases, with 21 bases between them. In germline, CDR1 is SGHNT, CDR2 YENEEA. The CDR3 is 15 amino acids. CDR3 protein: CASSAPWTGLEEQYF. In DNA, the CDR3 is TGTGCCAGCAGCGCTCCATGGACGGGGCTGGAGGAGCAGTACTTC. The complete variable domain, with remaining parts taken from reference TRBV11-3 and TRBJ2-7, reads EAGVVQSPRYKIIEKKQPVAFWCNPISGHNTLYWYLQNLGQGPELLIRYENEEAVDDSQLPKDRFSAERLKGVDSTLKIQPAELGDSAVYLCASSAPWTGLEEQYFGPGTRLTVT.

This clone turned up a few times. The chain combines TRBV10-3 with TRBJ1-1; TRBD1 is a possible D gene (5 bases). The ends were cut back, 11 bases at V and 5 bases at J, with 15 bases in the middle. The germline gives CDR1 ENHRY, CDR2 SYGVKD. The CDR3 has 12 residues. CDR3 DNA sequence: TGTGCCGCCTCAGGGATTGGGACTGAAGCTTTCTTT. It translates to CAASGIGTEAFF.

This clone was detected only a few times. Different DNA sequences within this sample yield the same CDR3. The rearrangement joins TRBV7-9 to TRBJ1-5; 7 bases line up with TRBD1. Germline CDR1 SEHNR, CDR2 FQNEAQ (reference sequence). The CDR3 has 14 residues. V lost 5 bases, J lost 2 bases, and 3 bases stayed unmatched. In nucleotides, the CDR3 is TGTGCCAGCAGCCCCCAGGGGGGCAATCAGCCCCAGCATTTT. Translating it yields CASSPQGGNQPQHF.